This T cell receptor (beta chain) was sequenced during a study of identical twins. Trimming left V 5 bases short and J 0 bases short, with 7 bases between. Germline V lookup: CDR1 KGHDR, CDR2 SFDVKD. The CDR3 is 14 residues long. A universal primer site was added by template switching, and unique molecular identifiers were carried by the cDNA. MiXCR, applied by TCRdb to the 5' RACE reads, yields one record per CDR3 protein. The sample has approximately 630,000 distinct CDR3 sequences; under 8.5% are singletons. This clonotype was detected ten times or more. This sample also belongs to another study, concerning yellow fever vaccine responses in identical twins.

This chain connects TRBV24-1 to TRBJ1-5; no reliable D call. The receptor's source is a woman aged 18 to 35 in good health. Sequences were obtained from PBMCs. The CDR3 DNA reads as TGTGCCACCAGTGCTTCAGGTAGCAATCAGCCCCAGCATTTT. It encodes CATSASGSNQPQHF.